This T cell receptor (beta chain) was retrieved from a study of memory CD4+ T cells and cytomegalovirus serostatus. Study as a whole: Healthy Belgian adult donors included about nine CMV-positive and some 25 CMV-negative people.

Some clones are missing from TCRdb's copy, which holds only in-frame ones; the method was immunoSEQ multiplex PCR. The data contain 80,000 or so clones, roughly 80% of them seen just once; the ten biggest clones take up approximately 2.8%. This clone was detected a few times. CDR3 length: 15 residues. The sort gate was single viable CD3+CD4+CD8-CD45RO+ cells for memory CD4+ T cells. The source material was memory CD4+ T cells from blood. This clonotype originated in an adult in good health and CMV-seropositive. The chain carries TRBV21-1 and TRBJ2-2. TRBV21-1 is noted as a pseudogene. This chain's CDR3 is CASSRKGGLTGELFF. Here the CDR3 DNA reads TGTGCCAGCAGCAGAAAGGGGGGACTCACCGGGGAGCTGTTTTTT.